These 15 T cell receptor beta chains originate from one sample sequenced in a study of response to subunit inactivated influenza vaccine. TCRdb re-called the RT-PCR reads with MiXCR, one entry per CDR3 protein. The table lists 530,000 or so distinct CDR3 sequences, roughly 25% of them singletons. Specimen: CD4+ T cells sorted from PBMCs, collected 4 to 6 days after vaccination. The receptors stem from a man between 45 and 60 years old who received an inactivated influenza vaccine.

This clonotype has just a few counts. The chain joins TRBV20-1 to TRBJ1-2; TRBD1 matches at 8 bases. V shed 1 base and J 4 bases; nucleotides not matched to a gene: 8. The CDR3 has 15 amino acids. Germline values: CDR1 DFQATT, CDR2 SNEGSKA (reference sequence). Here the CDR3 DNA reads TGCAGTGCTAGAGGTGGTAACAGGGGGACCTATGGCTACACCTTC. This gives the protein CSARGGNRGTYGYTF.

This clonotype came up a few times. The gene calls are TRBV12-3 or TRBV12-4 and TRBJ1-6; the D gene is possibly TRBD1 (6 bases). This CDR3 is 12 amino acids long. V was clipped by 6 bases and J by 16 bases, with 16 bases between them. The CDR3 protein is CASSPRGVGLHF. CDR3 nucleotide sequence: TGTGCCAGCAGCCCTAGGGGGGTAGGTCTCCACTTT.

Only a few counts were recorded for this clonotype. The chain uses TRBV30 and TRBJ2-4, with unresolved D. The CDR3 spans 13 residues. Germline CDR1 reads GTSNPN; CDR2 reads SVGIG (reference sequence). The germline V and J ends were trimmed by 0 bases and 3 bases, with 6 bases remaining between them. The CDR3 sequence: CAWSVRDKNIQYF. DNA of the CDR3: TGTGCCTGGAGTGTAAGGGACAAAAACATTCAGTACTTC.

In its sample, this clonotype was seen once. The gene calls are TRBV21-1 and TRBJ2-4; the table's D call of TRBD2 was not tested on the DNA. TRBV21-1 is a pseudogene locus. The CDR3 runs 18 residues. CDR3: CASSTTSGRDIAKNIQYF. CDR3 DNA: TGTGCCAGCAGCACGACTAGCGGGAGGGACATAGCCAAAAACATTCAGTACTTC.

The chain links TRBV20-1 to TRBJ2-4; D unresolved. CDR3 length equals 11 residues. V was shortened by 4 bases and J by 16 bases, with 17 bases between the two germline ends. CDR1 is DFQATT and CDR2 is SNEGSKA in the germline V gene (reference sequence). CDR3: CSAKGEAQGYF. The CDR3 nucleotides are TGCAGTGCTAAGGGTGAGGCACAAGGCTACTTC.

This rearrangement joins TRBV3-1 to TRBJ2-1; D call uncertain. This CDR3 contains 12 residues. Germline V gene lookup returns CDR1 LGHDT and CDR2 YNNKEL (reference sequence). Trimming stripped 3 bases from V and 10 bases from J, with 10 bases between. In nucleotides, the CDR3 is TGTGCCAGCAGCCAGGCCCAAGGGGAGCAGTTCTTC. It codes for CASSQAQGEQFF.

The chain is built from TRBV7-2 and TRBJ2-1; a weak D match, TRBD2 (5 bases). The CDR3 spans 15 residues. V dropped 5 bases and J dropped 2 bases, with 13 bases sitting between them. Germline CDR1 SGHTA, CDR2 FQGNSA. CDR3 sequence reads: CASSQWTGPYNEQFF. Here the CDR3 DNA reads TGTGCCAGCAGCCAGTGGACTGGTCCCTACAATGAGCAGTTCTTC.

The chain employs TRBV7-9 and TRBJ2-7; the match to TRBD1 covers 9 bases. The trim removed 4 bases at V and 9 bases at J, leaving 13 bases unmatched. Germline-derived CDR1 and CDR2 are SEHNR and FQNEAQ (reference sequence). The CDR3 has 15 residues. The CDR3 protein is CASSYTGTGTFVQYF. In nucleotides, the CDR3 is TGTGCCAGCAGCTACACCGGGACAGGGACTTTCGTGCAGTACTTC.

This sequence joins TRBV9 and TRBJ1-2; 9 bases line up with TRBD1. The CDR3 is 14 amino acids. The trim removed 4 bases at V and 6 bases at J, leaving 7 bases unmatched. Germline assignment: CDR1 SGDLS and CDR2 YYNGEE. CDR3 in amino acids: CASSPWTGAHGYTF. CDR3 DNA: TGTGCCAGCAGCCCTTGGACAGGGGCACATGGCTACACCTTC.

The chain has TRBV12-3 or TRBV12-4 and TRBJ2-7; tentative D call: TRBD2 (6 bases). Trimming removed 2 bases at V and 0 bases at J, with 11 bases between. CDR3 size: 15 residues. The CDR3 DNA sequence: TGTGCCAGCAGTTTAAGGGACTCGTTCTCCTACGAGCAGTACTTC. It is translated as CASSLRDSFSYEQYF.

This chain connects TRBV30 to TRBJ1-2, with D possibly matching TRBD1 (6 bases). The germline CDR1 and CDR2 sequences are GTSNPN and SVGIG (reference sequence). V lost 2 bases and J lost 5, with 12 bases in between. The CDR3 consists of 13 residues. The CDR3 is CAWSTGAGYGYTF. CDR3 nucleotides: TGTGCCTGGAGTACGGGGGCTGGGTATGGCTACACCTTC.

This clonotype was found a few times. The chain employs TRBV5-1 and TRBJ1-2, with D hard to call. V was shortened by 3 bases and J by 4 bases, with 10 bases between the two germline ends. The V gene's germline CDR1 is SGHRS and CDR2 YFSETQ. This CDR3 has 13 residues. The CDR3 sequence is CASSSDGVYGYTF. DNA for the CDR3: TGCGCCAGCAGCTCGGACGGAGTCTATGGCTACACCTTC. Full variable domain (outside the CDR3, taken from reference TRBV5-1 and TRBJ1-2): KAGVTQTPRYLIKTRGQQVTLSCSPISGHRSVSWYQQTPGQGLQFLFEYFSETQRNKGNFPGRFSGRQFSNSRSEMNVSTLELGDSALYLCASSSDGVYGYTFGSGTRLTVV.

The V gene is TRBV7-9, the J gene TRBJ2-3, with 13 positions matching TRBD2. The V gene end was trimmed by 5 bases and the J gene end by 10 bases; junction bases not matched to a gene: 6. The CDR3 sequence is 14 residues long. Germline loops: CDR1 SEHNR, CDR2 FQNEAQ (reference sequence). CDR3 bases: TGTGCCAGCAGCACGGGACTAGCGGGAAACCCGCAGTATTTT. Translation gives CASSTGLAGNPQYF. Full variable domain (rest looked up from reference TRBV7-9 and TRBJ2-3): DTGVSQNPRHKITKRGQNVTFRCDPISEHNRLYWYRQTLGQGPEFLTYFQNEAQLEKSRLLSDRFSAERPKGSFSTLEIQRTEQGDSAMYLCASSTGLAGNPQYFGPGTRLTVL.

The chain's CDR3 is CASSQDLSRGGETQYF. CDR3 nucleotide sequence: TGTGCCAGCAGCCAAGATCTATCAAGGGGCGGCGAGACCCAGTACTTC. The chain is built from TRBV4-2 and TRBJ2-5; weak D call: TRBD1 (5 bases). Germline assignment: CDR1 LGHNA and CDR2 YNFKEQ. The ends were cut back, 0 bases at V and 5 bases at J, with 16 bases in the middle. The CDR3 extends over 16 amino acids.

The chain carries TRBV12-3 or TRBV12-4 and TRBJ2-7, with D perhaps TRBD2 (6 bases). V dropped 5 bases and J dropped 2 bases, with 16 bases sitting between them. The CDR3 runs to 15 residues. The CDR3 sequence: CASSKGLTETYEQYF. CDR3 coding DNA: TGTGCCAGCAGTAAGGGACTCACCGAAACCTACGAGCAGTACTTC.